This TCR beta chain was profiled in a study of control samples from healthy donors and cancer patients. Measured with immunoSEQ multiplex PCR; TCRdb has only the in-frame clones, and not every one. The sample has 150,000 or so clones, over 85% seen once; the top ten hold 12%. The CDR3 length is 14 residues. Germline-derived CDR1 and CDR2 are MNHEY and SVGEGT. V trimming: 6 bases; J trimming: 5 bases; junction bases outside the gene matches: 9. The gene calls are TRBV6-2 or TRBV6-3 and TRBJ2-7, with 8 bases lining up with TRBD1. The TCR comes from a man aged 30 to 45 in good health. Sequencing was performed on blood. The CDR3 here is CASSLTGAPHEQYF. Written as DNA, the CDR3 is TGTGCCAGCAGCTTGACAGGGGCTCCCCACGAGCAGTACTTC.